Listed below are T cell receptor beta chains from one sample, sequenced in a study of CD4 T cells in relation to SARS-CoV-2 and coronaviruses. No cognate antigen is known for these TCRs. TCRdb's table, derived via immunoSEQ multiplex PCR, lists solely in-frame clones and lacks some. This table holds 25,000 to 35,000 clones, less than 85% found once. The sequenced sample consisted of CD4+ T cells from PBMCs, cultured in vitro. The receptor source for this set is a human donor in good health. The CDR3 runs from the conserved cysteine through the conserved F or W. D genes are given only for firm matches. Size values are once, few and many counts, or a class for expanded clones, and some rows have none.

d_call	v_call	j_call	clone_size	cdr3_aa	cdr3_nt
TRBD1	TRBV3-1/TRBV3-2	TRBJ2-3	NA	CASNRGHSSTDTQYF	TGTGCCAGCAACAGGGGCCACTCTAGCACAGATACGCAGTATTTT
TRBD2	TRBV2	TRBJ2-1	NA	CASSEAGAGDARNEQFF	TGTGCCAGCAGTGAAGCGGGAGCGGGAGATGCAAGGAATGAGCAGTTCTTC
TRBD2	TRBV30	TRBJ2-1	few	CAWSVSTSGNEQFF	TGTGCCTGGAGTGTTTCCACTAGCGGCAATGAGCAGTTCTTC
NA	TRBV11-2	TRBJ2-6	NA	CASSPLRAASSGANVLTF	TGTGCCAGCAGCCCCCTCCGGGCAGCTAGCTCTGGGGCCAACGTCCTGACTTTC
NA	TRBV4-1	TRBJ1-5	few	CASSQDTAGSVSQPQHF	TGCGCCAGCAGCCAAGATACGGCAGGGAGTGTCAGTCAGCCCCAGCATTTT
NA	TRBV5-1	TRBJ2-3	NA	CASTPGLGTDTQYF	TGCGCCAGCACGCCAGGGCTCGGCACAGATACGCAGTATTTT
NA	TRBV2	TRBJ2-1	NA	CASSDRDVGGEQFF	TGTGCCAGCAGTGATCGTGACGTGGGAGGTGAGCAGTTCTTC
TRBD1	TRBV2	TRBJ2-5	NA	CASSRDRRGETQYF	TGTGCCAGCAGTCGGGACAGGCGAGGAGAGACCCAGTACTTC
NA	TRBV20-1	TRBJ1-5	NA	CSASSRFQPQHF	TGCAGTGCTAGTAGCAGGTTTCAGCCCCAGCATTTT
TRBD1	TRBV11-1	TRBJ1-1	NA	CASSRTGGGTEAFF	TGTGCCAGCAGCCGTACAGGGGGTGGCACTGAAGCTTTCTTT
NA	TRBV10-3	TRBJ1-4	NA	CAISEFSDEKLFF	TGTGCCATCAGTGAGTTTTCAGACGAAAAACTGTTTTTT
NA	TRBV19	TRBJ1-6	once	CASSIKEGWINSPLHF	TGTGCCAGTAGTATAAAGGAGGGGTGGATTAATTCACCCCTCCACTTT
NA	TRBV4-1	TRBJ2-3	NA	CASSRPQGRSSTDTQYF	TGCGCCAGCAGCCGTCCCCAGGGCCGTTCTAGCACAGATACGCAGTATTTT
NA	TRBV6-5	TRBJ2-1	NA	CASGRLSEANEQFF	TGTGCCAGCGGCCGACTTTCGGAGGCCAATGAGCAGTTCTTC
TRBD1	TRBV5-4	TRBJ2-7	NA	CASSLSGTGLREQYF	TGTGCCAGCAGCCTGTCAGGGACAGGGCTGAGGGAGCAGTACTTC
TRBD2	TRBV9	TRBJ2-2	NA	CASSAGLAGTTGELFF	TGTGCCAGCAGCGCTGGACTAGCGGGGACGACCGGGGAGCTGTTTTTT
TRBD2	TRBV7-2	TRBJ2-2	NA	CASSSTGLAGGGTGELFF	TGTGCCAGCAGTTCAACGGGACTAGCGGGGGGAGGCACCGGGGAGCTGTTTTTT
NA	TRBV7-9	TRBJ2-1	few	CASRPPVADNEQFF	TGTGCCAGCAGGCCCCCAGTAGCGGACAATGAGCAGTTCTTC
NA	TRBV6-2/TRBV6-3	TRBJ2-3	NA	CASSYSEGWRDTQYF	TGTGCCAGCAGTTACTCGGAAGGCTGGCGAGATACGCAGTATTTT
NA	TRBV12-5	TRBJ2-7	once	CASGLKVGISNYEQYF	TGTGCTAGTGGTTTGAAGGTGGGGATTAGCAACTACGAGCAGTACTTC
TRBD2	TRBV12-3/TRBV12-4	TRBJ2-3	NA	CASIAGSGDTQYF	TGTGCCAGCATAGCGGGGTCGGGGGATACGCAGTATTTT
TRBD1	TRBV24-1	TRBJ2-1	NA	CATSDRQGRGEQFF	TGTGCCACCAGTGATAGACAGGGTCGGGGTGAGCAGTTCTTC
NA	TRBV5-1	TRBJ2-1	NA	CASGGQSSYNEQFF	TGCGCCAGCGGAGGTCAGAGCTCCTACAATGAGCAGTTCTTC
NA	TRBV7-2	TRBJ1-4	few	CASSPNLVGMFANEKLFF	TGTGCCAGCAGTCCTAATCTGGTGGGAATGTTCGCTAATGAAAAACTGTTTTTT
TRBD2	TRBV19	TRBJ2-3	NA	CASSIDTTGGEDTQYF	TGTGCCAGTAGTATAGATACAACGGGGGGGGAGGATACGCAGTATTTT
NA	TRBV6-1	TRBJ1-5	once	CASSEQQDSGQPQHF	TGTGCCAGCAGTGAACAACAGGATTCGGGTCAGCCCCAGCATTTT
NA	TRBV12-3/TRBV12-4	TRBJ1-5	NA	CASSLSSNQPQHF	TGTGCCAGCAGTTTAAGTAGCAATCAGCCCCAGCATTTT
NA	TRBV5-1	TRBJ1-1	NA	CASSLSPHTEAFF	TGCGCCAGCAGCCTGTCCCCCCACACTGAAGCTTTCTTT
NA	TRBV30	TRBJ1-1	NA	CAWRGSARPFF	TGTGCCTGGAGGGGGTCGGCCCGGCCTTTCTTT
TRBD1	TRBV6-5	TRBJ2-5	NA	CASSYGTARETQYF	TGTGCCAGCAGTTACGGGACAGCCCGGGAGACCCAGTACTTC
NA	TRBV21-1	TRBJ2-3	NA	CASSIRGRADTQYF	TGTGCCAGCAGCATACGGGGAAGGGCAGATACGCAGTATTTT